This TCR beta chain was captured by sequencing in a study of shared clonotypes between healthy human individuals. Findings and caveats of the study: Relative to their counterparts shared across all four donors, non-shared clonotypes exhibited diminished generation probabilities. On the whole, naive subsets had larger estimated richness than memory subsets had.

The protocol was immunoSEQ multiplex PCR, while the TCRdb copy is restricted to in-frame clones and leaves out a portion. Among fewer than 850,000 clones listed, 95% to 97% were seen once. Germline CDR1 and CDR2: SEHNR and FQNEAQ (reference sequence). V lost 0 bases to trimming and J lost 5 bases, with 8 bases between them. This CDR3 is built from 13 residues. To note about this clone: No antigen is known for it.

Positive CCR7 selection of CD45RO-negative cells yielded the naive CD8 cells, and terminally differentiated effector memory CD45RA+ cells were excluded. The donors were adults (healthy and HIV-negative) with no recent acute infections or vaccinations. The sample comprised naive CD8+ T cells sorted from blood. The receptor was isolated from a man younger than 45 in good health. V usage is TRBV7-9 and J usage is TRBJ2-7, with D unclear. CDR3 in DNA: TGTGCCAGCAGCTTAGCCCATGACAACGAGCAGTACTTC. It translates to CASSLAHDNEQYF.